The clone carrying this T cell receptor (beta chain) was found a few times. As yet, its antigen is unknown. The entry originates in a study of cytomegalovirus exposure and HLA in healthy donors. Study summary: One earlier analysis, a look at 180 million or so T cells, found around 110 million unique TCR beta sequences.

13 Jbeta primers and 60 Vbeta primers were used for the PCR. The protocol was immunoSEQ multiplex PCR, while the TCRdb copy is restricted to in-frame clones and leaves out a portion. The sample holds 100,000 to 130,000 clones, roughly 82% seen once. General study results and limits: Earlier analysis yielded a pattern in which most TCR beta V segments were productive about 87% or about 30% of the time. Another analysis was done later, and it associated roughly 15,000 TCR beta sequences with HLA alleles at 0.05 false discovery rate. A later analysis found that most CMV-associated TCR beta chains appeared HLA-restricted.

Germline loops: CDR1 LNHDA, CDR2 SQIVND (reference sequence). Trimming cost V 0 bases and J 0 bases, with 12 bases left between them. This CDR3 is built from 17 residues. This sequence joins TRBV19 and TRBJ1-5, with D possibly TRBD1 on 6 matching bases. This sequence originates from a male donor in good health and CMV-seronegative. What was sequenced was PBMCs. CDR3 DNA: TGTGCCAGTAGTATAGATTCCACAGGGAATAGCAATCAGCCCCAGCATTTT. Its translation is CASSIDSTGNSNQPQHF.